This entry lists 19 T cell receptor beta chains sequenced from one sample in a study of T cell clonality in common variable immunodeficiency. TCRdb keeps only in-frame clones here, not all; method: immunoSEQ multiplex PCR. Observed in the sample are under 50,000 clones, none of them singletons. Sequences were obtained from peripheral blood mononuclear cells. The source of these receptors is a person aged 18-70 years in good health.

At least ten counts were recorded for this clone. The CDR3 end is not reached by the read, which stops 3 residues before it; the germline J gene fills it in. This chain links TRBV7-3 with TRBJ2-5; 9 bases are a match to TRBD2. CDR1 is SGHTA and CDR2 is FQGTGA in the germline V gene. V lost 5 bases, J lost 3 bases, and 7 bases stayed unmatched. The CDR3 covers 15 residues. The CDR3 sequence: CASSLGERGEETQYF. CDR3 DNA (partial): TGTGCCAGCAGCCTAGGGGAGCGGGGGGAAGAGACC.

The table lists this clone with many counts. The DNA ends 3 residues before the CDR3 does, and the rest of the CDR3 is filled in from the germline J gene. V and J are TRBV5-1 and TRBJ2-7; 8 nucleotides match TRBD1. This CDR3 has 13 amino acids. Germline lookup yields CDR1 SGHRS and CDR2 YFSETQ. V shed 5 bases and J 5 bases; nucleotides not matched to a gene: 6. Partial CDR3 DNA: TGCGCCAGCAGTCCCGACAGGGGCCACGAG. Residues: CASSPDRGHE. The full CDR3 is CASSPDRGHEQYF.

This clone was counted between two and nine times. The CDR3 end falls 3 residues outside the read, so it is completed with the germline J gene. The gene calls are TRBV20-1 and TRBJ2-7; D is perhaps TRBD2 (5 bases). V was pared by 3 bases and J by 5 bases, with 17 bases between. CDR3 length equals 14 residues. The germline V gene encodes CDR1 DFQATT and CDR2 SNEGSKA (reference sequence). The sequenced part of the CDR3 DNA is TGCAGTGCTAGCGGCTTATTTCCCGGGGACGAG. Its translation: CSASGLFPGDE. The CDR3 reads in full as CSASGLFPGDEQYF.

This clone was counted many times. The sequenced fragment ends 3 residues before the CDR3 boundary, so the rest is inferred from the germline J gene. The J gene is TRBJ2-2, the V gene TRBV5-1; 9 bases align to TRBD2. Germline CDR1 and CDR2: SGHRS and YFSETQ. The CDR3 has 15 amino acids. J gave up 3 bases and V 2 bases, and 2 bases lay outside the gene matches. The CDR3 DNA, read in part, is TGCGCCAGCAGCTTTAGCGGGAGCGACACCGGGGAG. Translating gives CASSFSGSDTGE. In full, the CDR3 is CASSFSGSDTGELFF.

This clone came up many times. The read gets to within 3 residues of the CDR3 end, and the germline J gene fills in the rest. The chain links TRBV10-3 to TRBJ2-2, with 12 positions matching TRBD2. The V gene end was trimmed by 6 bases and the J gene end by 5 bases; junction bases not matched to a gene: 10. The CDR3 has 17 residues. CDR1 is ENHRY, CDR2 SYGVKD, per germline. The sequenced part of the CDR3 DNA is TGTGCCATCAGAGTGCTAGCGGGAGGGCCGGGGACCGGGGAG. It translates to CAIRVLAGGPGTGE. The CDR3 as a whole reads CAIRVLAGGPGTGELFF.

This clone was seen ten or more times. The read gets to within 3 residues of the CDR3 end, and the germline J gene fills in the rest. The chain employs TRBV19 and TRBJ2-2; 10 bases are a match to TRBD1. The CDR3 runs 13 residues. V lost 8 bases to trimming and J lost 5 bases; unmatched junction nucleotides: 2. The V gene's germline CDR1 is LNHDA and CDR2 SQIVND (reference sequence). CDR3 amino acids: CASPDRGTGELFF. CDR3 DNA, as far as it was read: TGTGCCAGTCCGGACAGGGGGACCGGGGAG.

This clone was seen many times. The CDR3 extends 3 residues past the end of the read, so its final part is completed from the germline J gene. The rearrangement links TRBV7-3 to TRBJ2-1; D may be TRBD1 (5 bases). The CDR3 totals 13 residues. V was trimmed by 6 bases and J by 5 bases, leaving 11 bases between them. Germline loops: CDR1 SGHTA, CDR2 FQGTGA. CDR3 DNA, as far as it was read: TGTGCCAGCAGGTCACAGGTTGACAATGAG. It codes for CASRSQVDNE. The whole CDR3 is CASRSQVDNEQFF.

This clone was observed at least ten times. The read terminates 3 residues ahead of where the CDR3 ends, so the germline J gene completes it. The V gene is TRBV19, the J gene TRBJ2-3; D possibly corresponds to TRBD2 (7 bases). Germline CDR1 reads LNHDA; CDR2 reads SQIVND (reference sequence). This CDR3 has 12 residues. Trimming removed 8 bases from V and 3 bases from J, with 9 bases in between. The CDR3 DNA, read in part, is TGTGCCAGTCGGGGGGCAACAGATACG. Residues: CASRGATDT. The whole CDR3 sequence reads CASRGATDTQYF.

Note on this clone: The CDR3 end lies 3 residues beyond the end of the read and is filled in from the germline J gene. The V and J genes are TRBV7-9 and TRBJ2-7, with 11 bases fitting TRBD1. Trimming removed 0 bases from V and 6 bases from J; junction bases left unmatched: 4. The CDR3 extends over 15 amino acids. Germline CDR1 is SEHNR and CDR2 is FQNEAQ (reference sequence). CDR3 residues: CASSLASGTGGEQYF. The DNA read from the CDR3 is TGTGCCAGCAGCTTAGCCTCCGGGACAGGGGGCGAG.

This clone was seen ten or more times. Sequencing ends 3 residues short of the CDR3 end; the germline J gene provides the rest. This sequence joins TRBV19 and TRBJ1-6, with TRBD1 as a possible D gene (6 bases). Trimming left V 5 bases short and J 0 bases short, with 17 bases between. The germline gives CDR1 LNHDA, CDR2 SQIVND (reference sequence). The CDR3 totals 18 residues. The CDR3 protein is CASSPQGQVSSYNSPLHF. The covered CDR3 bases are TGTGCCAGTAGTCCTCAGGGGCAAGTGAGCTCCTATAATTCACCC. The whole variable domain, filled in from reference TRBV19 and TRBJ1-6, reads DGGITQSPKYLFRKEGQNVTLSCEQNLNHDAMYWYRQDPGQGLRLIYYSQIVNDFQKGDIAEGYSVSREKKESFPLTVTSAQKNPTAFYLCASSPQGQVSSYNSPLHFGNGTRLTVT.

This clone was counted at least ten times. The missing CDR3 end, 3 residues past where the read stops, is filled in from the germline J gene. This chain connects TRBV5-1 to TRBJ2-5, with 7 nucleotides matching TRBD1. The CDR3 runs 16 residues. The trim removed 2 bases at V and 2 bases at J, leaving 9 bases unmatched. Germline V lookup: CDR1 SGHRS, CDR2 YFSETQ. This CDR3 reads CASSLTGAKLQETQYF. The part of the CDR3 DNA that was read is TGCGCCAGCAGCTTAACAGGGGCGAAGCTACAAGAGACC.

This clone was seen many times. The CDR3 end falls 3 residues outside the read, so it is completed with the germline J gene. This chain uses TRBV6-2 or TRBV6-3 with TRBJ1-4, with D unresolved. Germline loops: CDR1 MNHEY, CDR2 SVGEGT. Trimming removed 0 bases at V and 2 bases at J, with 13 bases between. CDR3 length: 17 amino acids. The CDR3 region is CASSYSNLAMTNEKLFF. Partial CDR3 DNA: TGTGCCAGCAGTTACTCGAACCTCGCGATGACTAATGAAAAA.

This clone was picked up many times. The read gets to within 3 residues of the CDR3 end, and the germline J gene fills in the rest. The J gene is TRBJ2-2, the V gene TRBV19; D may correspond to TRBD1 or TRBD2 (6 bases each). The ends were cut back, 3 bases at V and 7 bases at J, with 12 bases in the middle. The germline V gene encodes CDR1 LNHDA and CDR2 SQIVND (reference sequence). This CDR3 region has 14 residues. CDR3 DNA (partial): TGTGCCAGTAGTATCGACAGGAGGGGCGGGGAG. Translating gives CASSIDRRGGE. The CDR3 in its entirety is CASSIDRRGGELFF.

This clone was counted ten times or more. CDR3 region: CASSSMGGSEQYF. The CDR3 DNA, read in part, is TGTGCCAGCAGCTCAATGGGGGGGTCCGAG. The chain couples TRBV7-9 to TRBJ2-7, with 7 bases aligning to TRBD2. The read terminates 3 residues ahead of where the CDR3 ends, so the germline J gene completes it. Germline CDR1 reads SEHNR; CDR2 reads FQNEAQ (reference sequence). With 4 bases clipped from V and 6 bases from J, the junction kept 6 bases outside the gene matches. The CDR3 runs 13 residues. Variable domain in full (rest from reference TRBV7-9 and TRBJ2-7): DTGVSQNPRHKITKRGQNVTFRCDPISEHNRLYWYRQTLGQGPEFLTYFQNEAQLEKSRLLSDRFSAERPKGSFSTLEIQRTEQGDSAMYLCASSSMGGSEQYFGPGTRLTVT.

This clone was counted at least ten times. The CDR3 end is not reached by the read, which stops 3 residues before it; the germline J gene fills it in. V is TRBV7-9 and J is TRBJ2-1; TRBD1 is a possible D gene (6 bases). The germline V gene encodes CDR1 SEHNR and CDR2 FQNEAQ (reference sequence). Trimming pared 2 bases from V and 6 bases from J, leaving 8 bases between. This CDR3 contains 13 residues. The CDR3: CASSLSDSNEQFF. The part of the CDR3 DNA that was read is TGTGCCAGCAGCTTATCGGACAGCAATGAG.

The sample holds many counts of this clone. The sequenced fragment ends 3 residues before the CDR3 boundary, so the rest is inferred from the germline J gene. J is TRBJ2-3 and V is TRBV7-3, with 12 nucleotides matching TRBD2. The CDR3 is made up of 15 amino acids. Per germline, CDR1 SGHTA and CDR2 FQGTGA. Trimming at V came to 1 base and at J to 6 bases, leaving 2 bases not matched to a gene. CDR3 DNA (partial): TGTGCCAGCAGCTTAAAGGGACTAGCGGGCGATACG. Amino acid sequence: CASSLKGLAGDT. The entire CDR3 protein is CASSLKGLAGDTQYF.

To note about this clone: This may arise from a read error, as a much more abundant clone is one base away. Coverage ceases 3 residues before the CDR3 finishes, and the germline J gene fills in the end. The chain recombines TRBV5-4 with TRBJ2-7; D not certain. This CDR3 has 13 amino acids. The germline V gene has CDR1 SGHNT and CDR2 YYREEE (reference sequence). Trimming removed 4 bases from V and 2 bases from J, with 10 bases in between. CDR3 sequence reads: CASSPEQTYEQYF. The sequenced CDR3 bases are TGTGCCAGCAGCCCCGAACAGACCTACGAG.

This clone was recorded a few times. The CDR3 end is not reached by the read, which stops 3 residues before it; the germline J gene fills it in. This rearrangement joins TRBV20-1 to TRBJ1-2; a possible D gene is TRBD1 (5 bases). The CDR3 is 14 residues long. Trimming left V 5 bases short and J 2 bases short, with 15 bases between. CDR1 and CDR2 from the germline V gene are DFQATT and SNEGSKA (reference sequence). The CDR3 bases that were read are TGCAGTGCTTATAGGGGTTTAACGAACTATGGC. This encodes CSAYRGLTNYG. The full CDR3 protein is CSAYRGLTNYGYTF.

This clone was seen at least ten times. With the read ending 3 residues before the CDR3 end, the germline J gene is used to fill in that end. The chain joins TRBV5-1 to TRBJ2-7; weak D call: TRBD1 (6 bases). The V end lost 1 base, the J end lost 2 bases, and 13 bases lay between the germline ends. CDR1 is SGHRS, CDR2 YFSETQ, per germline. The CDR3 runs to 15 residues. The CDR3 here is CASSLMLGQTYEQYF. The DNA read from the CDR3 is TGCGCCAGCAGCTTGATGTTAGGACAGACCTACGAG.